A selection of T cell receptor beta chains follows, all from one sample in a study of OX40 agonist ivuxolimab in advanced cancers. TCRdb's table, derived via immunoSEQ multiplex PCR, lists solely in-frame clones and lacks some. This sample has some 44,000 clones, with 82% found just once. The sequencing here drew on CD4+ or CD8+ T cells sorted from blood, taken in a trial of the OX40 agonist ivuxolimab. These receptors all come from an adult with an advanced solid tumor such as melanoma, head and neck, liver or kidney cancer. Both conserved end residues are part of each CDR3. Fields, in order: D gene, J gene, V gene, clone size, CDR3 DNA, CDR3 protein. D genes are given only for firm matches. Clone size is shown for a subset of rows, as once, few, many or a class of expanded clone.

TRBD1,TRBJ1-2,TRBV19,.,TGTGCCAGTAGCAGGGGGGACTATGGCTACACCTTC,CASSRGDYGYTF
TRBD1,TRBJ1-1,TRBV11-1,.,TGTGCCAGCAGCGGACAGGGTAGGATCACTGAAGCTTTCTTT,CASSGQGRITEAFF
TRBD1,TRBJ1-2,TRBV11-1,.,TGTGCCAGCAGCATCATGGTCCAGGGGGCGCGTGGCTACACCTTC,CASSIMVQGARGYTF
.,TRBJ2-3,TRBV9,.,TGTGCCAGCAGCGTAACCCCAATCTCCGGGAGTGATACGCAGTATTTT,CASSVTPISGSDTQYF
.,TRBJ2-5,TRBV27,.,TGTGCCAGCAGTTTGGGCAGCTCTCAAGAGACCCAGTACTTC,CASSLGSSQETQYF
.,TRBJ2-7,TRBV28,.,TGTGCCAGCAGTTTGCCTAACTCCTACGAGCAGTACTTC,CASSLPNSYEQYF
.,TRBJ2-2,TRBV4-2,once,TGTGCCAGCAGCCAAGAAAGCGTAAACACCGGGGAGCTGTTTTTT,CASSQESVNTGELFF
.,TRBJ2-1,TRBV5-6,few,TGTGCCAGCAGCAGAGGACAGACGCACTACAATGAGCAGTTCTTC,CASSRGQTHYNEQFF
.,TRBJ2-1,TRBV10-3,.,TGTGCCATCAGTGACTCTACTTCCGACTACAATGAGCAGTTCTTC,CAISDSTSDYNEQFF
TRBD1,TRBJ1-5,TRBV18,.,TGTGCCAGCTCACCTCAGTTCTGGGACAGGGTTAAGGATCAGCCCCAGCATTTT,CASSPQFWDRVKDQPQHF
.,TRBJ1-6,TRBV29-1,.,TGCAGCGTTGGGGACGGGGATAATTCACCCCTCCACTTT,CSVGDGDNSPLHF
.,TRBJ2-2,TRBV30,.,TGTGCCTGGAATATAGGCAGTAACACCGGGGAGCTGTTTTTT,CAWNIGSNTGELFF
TRBD1,TRBJ1-2,TRBV7-9,.,TGTGCCAGCAGCCGAGCAGGGGGCTATGGCTACACCTTC,CASSRAGGYGYTF
TRBD1,TRBJ1-5,TRBV7-6,.,TGTGCCAGCAGCCCGGGACAGGGGGTAAACATTCAGCCCCAGCATTTT,CASSPGQGVNIQPQHF
.,TRBJ2-7,TRBV27,.,TGTGCCAGCAGTTTGGCGGACAGTGGTACCGAGCAGTACTTC,CASSLADSGTEQYF
TRBD1,TRBJ1-5,TRBV18,.,TGTGCCAGCTCACAGGACAGGGGCGGCAATCAGCCCCAGCATTTT,CASSQDRGGNQPQHF
.,TRBJ2-2,TRBV11-3,once,TGTGCCAGCAGCCCCGGAGTGAACACCGGGGAGCTGTTTTTT,CASSPGVNTGELFF
.,TRBJ1-2,TRBV15,.,TGTGCCACCAGCGGCAATGGACCATGGGCTGGCTACACCTTC,CATSGNGPWAGYTF
TRBD2,TRBJ2-5,TRBV5-6,.,TGTGCCAGCAGCTCTTCGGTCGGACTAGCGACGGAGACCCAGTACTTC,CASSSSVGLATETQYF
TRBD1,TRBJ2-7,TRBV28,.,TGTGCCAGCAGCCCGACAGGGGCCTACGAGCAGTACTTC,CASSPTGAYEQYF
.,TRBJ1-1,TRBV10-3,.,TGTGCCATCAGTGAAGGGCAGGCCCTCGCGAACACTGAAGCTTTCTTT,CAISEGQALANTEAFF
TRBD2,TRBJ2-2,TRBV7-2,few,TGTGCCAGCAGCCCTGGACTAGCGGGAGTGGCAGGGGAGCTGTTTTTT,CASSPGLAGVAGELFF
.,TRBJ2-7,TRBV4-1,.,TGCGCCAGCAGCCAAGGGGGCTCCTACGAGCAGTACTTC,CASSQGGSYEQYF
.,TRBJ2-3,TRBV19,.,TGTGCCAGTAGTATAGCCGGAAGCACAGATACGCAGTATTTT,CASSIAGSTDTQYF
TRBD2,TRBJ2-2,TRBV19,.,TGTGCCAGTAGTAGGGACTATAACACCGGGGAGCTGTTTTTT,CASSRDYNTGELFF
TRBD1,TRBJ2-1,TRBV15,.,TGTGCCACCAGCAGAGGGGGACAGAAGTCCTACAATGAGCAGTTCTTC,CATSRGGQKSYNEQFF
.,TRBJ2-7,TRBV4-1,.,TGCGCCAGCAGCCCCGCCGGGAACGAGCAGTACTTC,CASSPAGNEQYF
.,TRBJ2-1,TRBV27,few,TGTGCCAGCAGTTTGGTTAGCTCCTACAATGAGCAGTTCTTC,CASSLVSSYNEQFF
TRBD2,TRBJ2-7,TRBV4-1,few,TGCGCCAGCAGCCAAGTACTAGCGGGAGGACCCTACGAGCAGTACTTC,CASSQVLAGGPYEQYF
TRBD1,TRBJ1-5,TRBV5-8,.,TGTGCCAGCAGCAGCAAGACAGGGGGCGTTCAGCCCCAGCATTTT,CASSSKTGGVQPQHF
.,TRBJ2-1,TRBV9,.,TGTGCCAGCAGCCTCCGCTCCAACAATGAGCAGTTCTTC,CASSLRSNNEQFF
.,TRBJ2-7,TRBV6-1,.,TGTGCCAGCAGTGAGACAGTCTCCTACGAGCAGTACTTC,CASSETVSYEQYF
.,TRBJ2-5,TRBV5-1,.,TGCGCCAGCAGCTTTTCACAAAATGGGGGCCGTGAGACCCAGTACTTC,CASSFSQNGGRETQYF
TRBD2,TRBJ2-1,TRBV5-5,.,TGTGCCAGCAGCCAGGGACTAGCGGACTACAATGAGCAGTTCTTC,CASSQGLADYNEQFF
.,TRBJ1-2,TRBV7-2,.,TGTGCCAGCAGCCTGGGACGGTTCTATGGCTACACCTTC,CASSLGRFYGYTF
.,TRBJ1-1,TRBV7-3,.,TGTGCCAGCAGTCGCGCCCACCGCAGGGCACCTTTGAACACTGAAGCTTTCTTT,CASSRAHRRAPLNTEAFF
TRBD1,TRBJ2-2,TRBV9,.,TGTGCCAGCAGCGGATCCCGATCGCGGGGACAGGGAAGTACCGGGGAGCTGTTTTTT,CASSGSRSRGQGSTGELFF
TRBD1,TRBJ1-2,TRBV19,.,TGTGCCAGTAGAACCGGGACAGGGGGCATCTATGGCTACACCTTC,CASRTGTGGIYGYTF
TRBD2,TRBJ2-7,TRBV18,.,TGTGCCAGCTCACCCCCGGGACTAGCGGGAGGGCAGCAGTACTTC,CASSPPGLAGGQQYF
.,TRBJ2-4,TRBV4-1,.,TGCGCCAGCAGCCATGACAGTCTAGCCAAAAACATTCAGTACTTC,CASSHDSLAKNIQYF
.,TRBJ1-1,TRBV27,once,TGTGCCAGCAGTTTCGGGGACACCAAAGCTTTCTTT,CASSFGDTKAFF
TRBD2,TRBJ2-3,TRBV7-2,.,TGTGCCAGCAGCCAAAGCGGGAGAGGCACAGATACGCAGTATTTT,CASSQSGRGTDTQYF
.,TRBJ1-6,TRBV7-2,.,TGTGCCAGCAGCTTAGGCAGCGATTATAATTCACCCCTCCACTTT,CASSLGSDYNSPLHF
.,TRBJ2-5,TRBV11-2,once,TGTGCCAGCAGCGAAGGGGGTGGTCATCTAGTTGAGACCCAGTACTTC,CASSEGGGHLVETQYF
.,TRBJ1-5,TRBV6-5,.,TGTGCCAGCAGGGCCGTGGGCGGTCAGCCCCAGCATTTT,CASRAVGGQPQHF
.,TRBJ2-6,TRBV5-4,.,TGTGCCAGCCGTGTTTCTGGGGCCAACGTCCTGACTTTC,CASRVSGANVLTF
.,TRBJ2-6,TRBV4-1,.,TGCGCCAGCAGCCAAGATAGCTTGGGACAGCCAGGGAGGGGGGCCAACGTCCTGACTTTC,CASSQDSLGQPGRGANVLTF
TRBD1,TRBJ2-3,TRBV6-6,.,TGTGCCAGCAGCCGGGGACAGGGGGCGGATACGCAGTATTTT,CASSRGQGADTQYF
.,TRBJ2-1,TRBV27,.,TGTGCCAGCAGCCGGCCAGGGTACGGCTACAATGAGCAGTTCTTC,CASSRPGYGYNEQFF
TRBD2,TRBJ2-3,TRBV27,few,TGTGCCAGCAGCCGGACTAGCGGGATCCGAAGCACAGATACGCAGTATTTT,CASSRTSGIRSTDTQYF
.,TRBJ2-3,TRBV4-1,.,TGCGCCAGCAGCCAAGAGGGGACAGATACGCAGTATTTT,CASSQEGTDTQYF
.,TRBJ1-5,TRBV6-5,.,TGTGCCAGCAGACGACAAAGGAATAGCAATCAGCCCCAGCATTTT,CASRRQRNSNQPQHF
.,TRBJ1-6,TRBV2,.,TGTGCCAGCAGCAGGGGCTATAATTCACCCCTCCACTTT,CASSRGYNSPLHF